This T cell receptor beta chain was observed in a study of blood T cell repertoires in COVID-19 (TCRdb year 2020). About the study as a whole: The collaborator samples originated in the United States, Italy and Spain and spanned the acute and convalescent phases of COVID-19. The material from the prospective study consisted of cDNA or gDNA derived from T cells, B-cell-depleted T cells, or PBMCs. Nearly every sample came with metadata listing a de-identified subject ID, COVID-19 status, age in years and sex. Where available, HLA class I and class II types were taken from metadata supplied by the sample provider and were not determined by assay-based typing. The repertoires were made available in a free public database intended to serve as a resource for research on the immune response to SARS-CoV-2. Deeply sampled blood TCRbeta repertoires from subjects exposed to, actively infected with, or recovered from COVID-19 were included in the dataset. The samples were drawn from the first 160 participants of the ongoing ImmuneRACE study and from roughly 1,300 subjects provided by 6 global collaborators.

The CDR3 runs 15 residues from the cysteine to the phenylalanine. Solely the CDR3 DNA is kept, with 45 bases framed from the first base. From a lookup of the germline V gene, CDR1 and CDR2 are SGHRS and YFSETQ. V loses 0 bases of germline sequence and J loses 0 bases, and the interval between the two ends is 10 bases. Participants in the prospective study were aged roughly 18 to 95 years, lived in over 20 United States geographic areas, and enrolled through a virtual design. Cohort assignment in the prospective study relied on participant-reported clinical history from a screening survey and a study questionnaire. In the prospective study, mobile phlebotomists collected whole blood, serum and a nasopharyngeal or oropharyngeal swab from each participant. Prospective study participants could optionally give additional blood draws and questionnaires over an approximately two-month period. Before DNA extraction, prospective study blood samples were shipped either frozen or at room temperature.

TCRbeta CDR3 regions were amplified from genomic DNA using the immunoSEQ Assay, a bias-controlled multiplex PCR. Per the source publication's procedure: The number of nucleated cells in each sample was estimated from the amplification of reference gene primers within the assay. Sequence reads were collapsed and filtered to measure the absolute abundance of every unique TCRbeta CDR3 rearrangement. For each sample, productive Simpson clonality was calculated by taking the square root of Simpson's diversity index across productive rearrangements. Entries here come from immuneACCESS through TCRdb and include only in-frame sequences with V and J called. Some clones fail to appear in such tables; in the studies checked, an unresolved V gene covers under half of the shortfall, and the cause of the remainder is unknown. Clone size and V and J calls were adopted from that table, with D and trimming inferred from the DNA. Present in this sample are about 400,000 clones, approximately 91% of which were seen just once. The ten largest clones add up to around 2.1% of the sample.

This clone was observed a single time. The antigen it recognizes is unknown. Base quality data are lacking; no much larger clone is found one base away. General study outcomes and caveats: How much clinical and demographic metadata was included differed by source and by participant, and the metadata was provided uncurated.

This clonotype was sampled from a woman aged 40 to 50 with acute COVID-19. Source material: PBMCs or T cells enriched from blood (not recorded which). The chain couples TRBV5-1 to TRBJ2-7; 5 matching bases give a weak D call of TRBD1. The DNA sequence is TGCGCCAGCAGCTTGGTGGGGCGTTACTCCTACGAGCAGTACTTC. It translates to CASSLVGRYSYEQYF. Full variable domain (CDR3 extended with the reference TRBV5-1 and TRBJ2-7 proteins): KAGVTQTPRYLIKTRGQQVTLSCSPISGHRSVSWYQQTPGQGLQFLFEYFSETQRNKGNFPGRFSGRQFSNSRSEMNVSTLELGDSALYLCASSLVGRYSYEQYFGPGTRLTVT.